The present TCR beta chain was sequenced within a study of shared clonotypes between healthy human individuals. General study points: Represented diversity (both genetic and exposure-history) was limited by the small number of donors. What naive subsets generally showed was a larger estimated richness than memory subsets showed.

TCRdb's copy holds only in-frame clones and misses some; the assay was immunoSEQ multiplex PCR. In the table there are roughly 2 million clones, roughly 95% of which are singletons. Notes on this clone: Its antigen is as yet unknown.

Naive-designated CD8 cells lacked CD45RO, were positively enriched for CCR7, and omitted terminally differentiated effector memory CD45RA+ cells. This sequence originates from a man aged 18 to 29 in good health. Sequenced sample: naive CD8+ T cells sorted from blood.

This chain's CDR3 is CASSTTGAASYEQYF. The CDR3 nucleotides read TGTGCCAGCAGCACCACAGGGGCGGCTTCCTACGAGCAGTACTTC. The V gene is TRBV13, the J gene TRBJ2-7, with 7 bases fitting TRBD1. Germline assignment: CDR1 PRHDT and CDR2 FYEKMQ (reference sequence). V shed 5 bases and J 1 base; nucleotides not matched to a gene: 8. The CDR3 has 15 amino acids.